The source of this TCR beta chain is a study of cytomegalovirus exposure and HLA in healthy donors. V was clipped by 2 bases and J by 1 base; unmatched bases: 1. The germline CDR1 and CDR2 sequences are SGHAT and FQNNGV. This CDR3 is built from 15 residues. Details on this clone: Its antigen is currently unknown.

General study points: In terms of immune exposure information, only CMV serostatus was available. Analysis performed later showed TCR beta chains linked to HLA being more clonally expanded than equally common others.

PCR was performed using 60 Vbeta and 13 Jbeta primers. The table came from immunoSEQ multiplex PCR; TCRdb's copy has only in-frame clones and leaves some out. The repertoire holds some 97,000 clones, with around three quarters as singletons. The rearrangement joins TRBV11-2 to TRBJ1-5; 8 bases are shared with TRBD1. The TCR originated in a woman in her 50s in good health and CMV-seropositive. Sequencing was carried out using PBMCs. The CDR3 DNA is TGTGCCAGCAGCTTAACAGGGGGGAGCAATCAGCCCCAGCATTTT. It encodes CASSLTGGSNQPQHF.